The 23 T cell receptor beta chains below all came from one sample that was sequenced in a study of blood T cell repertoires in COVID-19. Only in-frame clones appear in the TCRdb table, and some are missing; sequencing was by immunoSEQ multiplex PCR. The sample lists 220,000 or so clones, around 90% seen once, with around 6% in the top ten. The material sequenced was peripheral blood. All receptors come from a man in his sixties who had recovered from COVID-19.

This chain joins TRBV7-3 and TRBJ1-2; 8 bases align to TRBD1. Unmatched junction bases numbered 10, after V lost 4 bases and J lost 6 bases. CDR3 length equals 15 residues. CDR1 SGHTA and CDR2 FQGTGA come from the germline V gene. As DNA, the CDR3 is TGTGCCAGCAGCTCAACCAGGGGGCGGGGTAATGGCTACACCTTC. Translating gives CASSSTRGRGNGYTF. The full variable domain, completed using reference TRBV7-3 and TRBJ1-2, is GAGVSQTPSNKVTEKGKYVELRCDPISGHTALYWYRQSLGQGPEFLIYFQGTGAADDSGLPNDRFFAVRPEGSVSTLKIQRTERGDSAVYLCASSSTRGRGNGYTFGSGTRLTVV.

V gene TRBV6-5 combines with J gene TRBJ2-1, with D possibly TRBD2 on 6 matching bases. V lost 0 bases, J lost 6 bases, and 6 bases lay in between. Germline V lookup: CDR1 MNHEY, CDR2 SVGAGI. The CDR3 has 13 residues. In DNA, the CDR3 is TGTGCCAGCAGTTACTCGGAGGGCAATGAGCAGTTCTTC. Translating it yields CASSYSEGNEQFF.

V usage is TRBV28 and J usage is TRBJ1-2; D uncertain. In germline, CDR1 is MDHEN, CDR2 SYDVKM. The CDR3 sequence is 12 residues long. With 11 bases removed from V and 4 bases from J, the gap between germline ends came to 14 bases. The CDR3 loop is CASSLAGYGYTF. CDR3 sequence (DNA): TGTGCCTCTTCTTTGGCTGGCTATGGCTACACCTTC.

This sequence joins TRBV6-5 and TRBJ1-2; 7 positions agree with TRBD1. The length of the CDR3 is 15 residues. The junction had 6 bases not matched to a gene; V was cut back by 5 bases and J by 0 bases. Germline V gene data show CDR1 as MNHEY and CDR2 as SVGAGI. The CDR3 reads CASSTGTVSNYGYTF. CDR3 nucleotides: TGTGCCAGCAGTACGGGGACAGTTTCTAACTATGGCTACACCTTC.

J is TRBJ2-2 and V is TRBV4-3; D is undetermined. CDR1 and CDR2 from the germline V gene are LGHNA and YSLEER. Trimming left V 0 bases short and J 8 bases short, with 10 bases between. The CDR3 covers 14 residues. The CDR3 coding sequence is TGCGCCAGCAGCCAAGAATCGATCGGGGGGGAGCTGTTTTTT. Protein sequence: CASSQESIGGELFF.

The chain employs TRBV14 and TRBJ2-3, with 8 bases identical to TRBD2. The germline V gene has CDR1 SGHDN and CDR2 FVKESK. With V trimmed by 3 bases and J by 0 bases, 5 bases remained unmatched. The CDR3 is 16 residues long. The CDR3 DNA reads as TGTGCCAGCAGCCAGGCCTTAGCGGGGAGCACAGATACGCAGTATTTT. Translating gives CASSQALAGSTDTQYF.

The chain is built from TRBV20-1 and TRBJ2-1, with D unclear. The V gene lost 5 bases and the J gene lost 12 bases, with 11 bases spanning the gap. The V gene's germline CDR1 is DFQATT and CDR2 SNEGSKA (reference sequence). The CDR3 is 10 residues long. CDR3 loop: CSALGWRQFF. The CDR3 DNA follows: TGCAGTGCTCTAGGTTGGAGGCAGTTCTTC.

V and J are TRBV18 and TRBJ1-2; no firm D call. CDR1 KGHSH and CDR2 LQKENI come from the germline V gene. The CDR3 has 13 residues. Trimming removed 6 bases from V and 3 bases from J, with 11 bases in between. The DNA for the CDR3 is TGTGCCAGCTCCCTCGCTCAGGACTATGGCTACACCTTC. Translation gives CASSLAQDYGYTF. Supplemented by reference TRBV18 and TRBJ1-2, the full variable domain reads NAGVMQNPRHLVRRRGQEARLRCSPMKGHSHVYWYRQLPEEGLKFMVYLQKENIIDESGMPKERFSAEFPKEGPSILRIQQVVRGDSAAYFCASSLAQDYGYTFGSGTRLTVV.

The CDR3 spells CASSKAGTLLSDNQPQHF. The CDR3 DNA reads TGTGCCAGCAGCAAAGCCGGGACACTGTTATCCGACAATCAGCCCCAGCATTTT. V usage is TRBV11-2 and J usage is TRBJ1-5; maybe TRBD1 (6 bases). This CDR3 has 18 amino acids. CDR1 SGHAT and CDR2 FQNNGV come from the germline V gene. V dropped 5 bases and J dropped 3 bases, with 23 bases sitting between them.

The chain joins TRBV3-1 (or the pseudogene TRBV3-2) to TRBJ1-6; the D gene is possibly TRBD1 (5 bases). Per the germline V gene, CDR1 is LGHDT and CDR2 is YNNKEL (reference sequence). The CDR3 spans 14 residues. V was clipped by 7 bases and J by 3 bases, with 10 bases between them. Written as DNA, the CDR3 is TGTGCCAGCACTGGGGCCTTCTATAATTCACCCCTCCACTTT. This encodes CASTGAFYNSPLHF.

The DNA of the CDR3 is TGTGCCAGCAGCTTAGCGGTGACTAGCGACAGCCAAGAGACCCAGTACTTC. Translation gives CASSLAVTSDSQETQYF. V is TRBV7-8 and J is TRBJ2-5; 8 bases map to TRBD2. CDR3 length equals 17 residues. J gave up 1 base and V 0 bases, and 7 bases lay outside the gene matches. CDR1 SGHVS and CDR2 FQNEAQ come from the germline V gene.

The V gene is TRBV18, the J gene TRBJ2-3; 9 nucleotides agree with TRBD2. The V and J ends lost 3 bases and 6 bases, in that order; junction bases with no gene match: 7. The CDR3 is 15 amino acids. Germline lookup yields CDR1 KGHSH and CDR2 LQKENI. CDR3: CASSPPGLASDTQYF. The CDR3 DNA sequence: TGTGCCAGCTCACCTCCGGGACTAGCTTCCGATACGCAGTATTTT.

This chain joins TRBV6-5 and TRBJ2-5; 10 bases line up with TRBD2. This CDR3 spans 13 amino acids. Trimming cost V 7 bases and J 2 bases; bases outside gene matches: 1. Germline V gives CDR1 MNHEY, CDR2 SVGAGI. This CDR3 reads CASKRGGQETQYF. CDR3 DNA: TGTGCCAGCAAGCGGGGGGGACAAGAGACCCAGTACTTC.

This chain connects TRBV2 to TRBJ1-2; D call uncertain. CDR3 length equals 14 residues. Trimming left V 7 bases short and J 4 bases short, with 16 bases between. Germline CDR1 and CDR2: SNHLY and FYNNEI. The CDR3 sequence: CASTGLRAGYGYTF. The CDR3 coding sequence is TGTGCCAGCACCGGACTGCGCGCCGGCTATGGCTACACCTTC.

The gene calls are TRBV5-6 and TRBJ1-5; unclear D gene. CDR1 and CDR2 from the germline V gene are SGHDT and YYEEEE. CDR3 size: 12 residues. V gave up 4 bases and J gave up 5 bases, with 7 bases separating them. CDR3 residues: CASSQADQPQHF. In DNA form, the CDR3 reads TGTGCCAGCAGCCAGGCTGATCAGCCCCAGCATTTT.

This clone was counted only a few times. This chain links TRBV7-3 with TRBJ2-1; 14 bases are a match to TRBD2. The germline V gene has CDR1 SGHTA and CDR2 FQGTGA. The CDR3 has 13 amino acids. After removal of 4 bases from V and 13 bases from J, the junction contained 3 bases not matched to a gene. CDR3 nucleotide sequence: TGTGCCAGCAGCTCCGGGACTAGCGGGAGACAGTTCTTC. Its translation is CASSSGTSGRQFF.

The chain carries TRBV7-2 and TRBJ2-3; D perhaps matches TRBD2 (6 bases). V lost 5 bases and J 9 bases, leaving 12 bases between the germline ends. The CDR3 totals 12 residues. Germline CDR1 reads SGHTA; CDR2 reads FQGNSA. The CDR3 nucleotides read TGTGCCAGCAGCCTACTAGCAGGGACGCAGTATTTT. Amino acid sequence: CASSLLAGTQYF.

Worth noting for this clone: The junction and the germline gene differ at one end; a read error may be behind it. The chain recombines TRBV6-5 with TRBJ2-1, with TRBD2 matching 7 bases. CDR1 and CDR2 from the germline V gene are MNHEY and SVGAGI. The CDR3 consists of 11 residues. CDR3 DNA sequence: TGTGCCAGCAGTTACCTGGGACTAATAGTCTTC. Translation: CASSYLGLIVF.

To note about this clone: The sample has other DNA sequences that encode this CDR3 too. This rearrangement joins TRBV28 to TRBJ1-2, with TRBD1 matching over 7 bases. J was trimmed by 3 bases and V by 6 bases; bases with no gene match: 4. In germline, CDR1 is MDHEN, CDR2 SYDVKM. The CDR3 covers 13 residues. CDR3 amino acids: CASRLGTDYGYTF. The CDR3 DNA follows: TGTGCCAGCAGACTAGGGACAGACTATGGCTACACCTTC.

The V and J genes are TRBV28 and TRBJ2-1; 8 nucleotides align to TRBD2. Germline loops: CDR1 MDHEN, CDR2 SYDVKM. The CDR3 contains 15 residues. V shed 7 bases, J shed 2 bases, and the junction held 7 bases outside the gene matches. In DNA, the CDR3 is TGTGCCAGCAATACTATAGCGGGAACCTACAATGAGCAGTTCTTC. It encodes CASNTIAGTYNEQFF.

V usage is TRBV27 and J usage is TRBJ2-7, with 7 bases matching TRBD1. The germline gives CDR1 MNHEY, CDR2 SMNVEV (reference sequence). V gave up 6 bases and J gave up 2 bases; unmatched junction bases: 7. The CDR3 consists of 14 residues. CDR3 nucleotides: TGTGCCAGCAGCGGGACAGCCACAGCCTACGAGCAGTACTTC. Amino acids: CASSGTATAYEQYF.

This chain uses TRBV6-5 with TRBJ1-6, with TRBD1 matching over 9 bases. The CDR3 spans 14 residues. The trim removed 8 bases at V and 8 bases at J, leaving 7 bases unmatched. Germline loops: CDR1 MNHEY, CDR2 SVGAGI. This CDR3 reads CASRGTGNYSPLHF. DNA of the CDR3: TGTGCCAGCCGGGGGACAGGGAACTATTCACCCCTCCACTTT.

This clone has only a few counts. The rearrangement links TRBV5-6 to TRBJ2-7, with D possibly being TRBD2 (5 bases). The germline V gene encodes CDR1 SGHDT and CDR2 YYEEEE. V was shortened by 0 bases and J by 6 bases, with 7 bases between the two germline ends. The CDR3 contains 12 residues. CDR3 region: CASSLASGEQYF. CDR3 DNA sequence: TGTGCCAGCAGCTTGGCCAGCGGCGAGCAGTACTTC.